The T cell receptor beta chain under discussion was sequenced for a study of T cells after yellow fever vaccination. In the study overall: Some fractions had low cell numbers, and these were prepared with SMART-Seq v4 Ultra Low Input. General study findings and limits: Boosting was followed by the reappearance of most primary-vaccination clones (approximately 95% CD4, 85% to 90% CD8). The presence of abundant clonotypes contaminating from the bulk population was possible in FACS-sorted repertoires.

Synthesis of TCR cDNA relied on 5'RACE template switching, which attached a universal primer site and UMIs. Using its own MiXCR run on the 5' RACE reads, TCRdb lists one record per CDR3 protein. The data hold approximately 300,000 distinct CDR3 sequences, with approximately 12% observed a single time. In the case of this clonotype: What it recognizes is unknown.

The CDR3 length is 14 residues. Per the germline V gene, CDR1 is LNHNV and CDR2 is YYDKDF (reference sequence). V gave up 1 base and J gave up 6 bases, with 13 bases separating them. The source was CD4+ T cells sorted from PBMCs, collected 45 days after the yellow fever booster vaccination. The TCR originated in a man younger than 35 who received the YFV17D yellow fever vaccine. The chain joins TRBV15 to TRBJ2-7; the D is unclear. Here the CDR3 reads CATSRGSGPAEQYV. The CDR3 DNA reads TGTGCCACCAGCAGAGGCTCCGGACCTGCCGAGCAGTACGTC.